The TCR beta chain under discussion was sequenced for a study of OX40 agonist ivuxolimab in advanced cancers. This CDR3 is built from 14 residues. Germline CDR1 reads KGHSH; CDR2 reads LQKENI. V shed 1 base and J shed 3 bases, with 9 bases lying between them. TCRdb keeps only in-frame clones here, not all; method: immunoSEQ multiplex PCR. This sample has more than 95,000 clones, with approximately 94% found just once. This sample comprised CD4+ or CD8+ T cells sorted from blood, obtained in a trial of the OX40 agonist ivuxolimab. J is TRBJ2-5 and V is TRBV18, with D uncertain. This receptor was obtained from an adult with an advanced solid tumor such as melanoma, head and neck, liver or kidney cancer. CDR3: CASSPLAREETQYF. CDR3 sequence (DNA): TGTGCCAGCTCACCACTTGCTCGGGAAGAGACCCAGTACTTC.